This entry lists 25 T cell receptor beta chains sequenced from one sample in a study of T cells after yellow fever vaccination. TCRdb ran MiXCR on the 5' RACE reads and lists one entry per CDR3 protein. Among some 300,000 distinct CDR3 sequences listed, approximately 10% were seen once. This specimen was CD4+ T cells sorted from PBMCs, taken 5 days after the yellow fever booster vaccination. These receptors were collected from a man younger than 35 who received the YFV17D yellow fever vaccine.

The chain combines TRBV19 with TRBJ2-3, with 8 bases fitting TRBD2. The germline CDR1 and CDR2 sequences are LNHDA and SQIVND (reference sequence). The CDR3 spans 15 residues. V lost 3 bases, J lost 3 bases, and 5 bases stayed unmatched. In nucleotides, the CDR3 is TGTGCCAGTAGTATTGCGGGGGGTGGAACAGATACGCAGTATTTT. Translating gives CASSIAGGGTDTQYF.

The chain is built from TRBV3-1 and TRBJ2-3; 10 bases are a match to TRBD2. Germline-derived CDR1 and CDR2 are LGHDT and YNNKEL (reference sequence). The CDR3 runs to 17 residues. V was pared by 4 bases and J by 2 bases, with 9 bases of the junction left unmatched. For the CDR3, the DNA is TGTGCCAGCAGCCCGGATTCAGCGGGGGGGTACACAGATACGCAGTATTTT. The encoded protein is CASSPDSAGGYTDTQYF.

This clonotype was found a few times. The chain employs TRBV14 and TRBJ2-5; tentative D call: TRBD2 (6 bases). The germline V and J ends were trimmed by 4 bases and 7 bases, with 13 bases remaining between them. The CDR3 loop spans 13 amino acids. CDR1 and CDR2 from the germline V gene are SGHDN and FVKESK. The CDR3 here is CASSPRLEGTQYF. DNA of the CDR3: TGTGCCAGCAGCCCCAGACTAGAGGGGACCCAGTACTTC.

This clonotype was counted a few times. The chain combines TRBV2 with TRBJ2-7; 7 bases agree with TRBD1. CDR3 length equals 15 residues. Germline V lookup: CDR1 SNHLY, CDR2 FYNNEI. J lost 3 bases, V lost 6 bases, and 11 bases had no gene match. The CDR3, as DNA: TGTGCCAGCAGGGCGTTGAGGGGGCAGGACTACGAGCAGTACTTC. As protein: CASRALRGQDYEQYF.

This clonotype turned up a few times. The chain recombines TRBV4-3 with TRBJ2-1; D may be TRBD1 (5 bases). Per germline, CDR1 LGHNA and CDR2 YSLEER. The CDR3 is 17 amino acids. Trimming stripped 4 bases from V and 7 bases from J, with 23 bases between. Here the CDR3 DNA reads TGCGCCAGCAGCCTCTACCTAGGGGCCCCTCAGAGGAATGAGCAGTTCTTC. Protein sequence: CASSLYLGAPQRNEQFF.

This chain links TRBV7-3 with TRBJ2-3; D possibly corresponds to TRBD2 (5 bases). CDR1 is SGHTA, CDR2 FQGTGA, per germline. The CDR3 totals 13 residues. V was cut by 5 bases and J by 5 bases, with 11 bases left in between. The CDR3 coding sequence is TGTGCCAGCAGCCCTCGAGCGGTAGATACGCAGTATTTT. Encoded protein: CASSPRAVDTQYF.

Regarding this clonotype: The CDR3 ends on some other residue instead of the conserved phenylalanine or tryptophan, so this is likely a read error. The rearrangement joins TRBV5-1 to TRBJ1-1; D may be TRBD1 (5 bases). Per the germline V gene, CDR1 is SGHRS and CDR2 is YFSETQ. V gave up 7 bases and J gave up 1 base, with 8 bases separating them. The CDR3 totals 12 residues. This chain's CDR3 is CASGAANTEAFS. CDR3 DNA sequence: TGCGCCAGCGGGGCCGCGAACACTGAAGCTTTCTCT.

This clonotype showed up many times. The rearrangement joins TRBV10-3 to TRBJ2-3, with a weak D call TRBD2 (6 bases). From germline, CDR1 is ENHRY and CDR2 SYGVKD. The CDR3 runs to 14 residues. V lost 6 bases to trimming and J lost 6 bases, with 16 bases between them. CDR3 in DNA: TGTGCCATCAGGGGACTCCCCGGGGAGGATACGCAGTATTTT. Translated: CAIRGLPGEDTQYF.

This clonotype was seen repeatedly, ten times or more. The chain employs TRBV7-3 and TRBJ2-1; no definite D call. CDR3 length: 13 amino acids. CDR1 and CDR2 from the germline V gene are SGHTA and FQGTGA. V lost 5 bases to trimming and J lost 5 bases, with 10 bases between them. Here the CDR3 DNA reads TGTGCCAGCAGCCCGGGTCCTAACAATGAGCAGTTCTTC. This gives the protein CASSPGPNNEQFF.

The chain has TRBV5-1 and TRBJ2-3; possibly TRBD2 for D (6 bases). The CDR3 sequence is 16 residues long. Per the germline V gene, CDR1 is SGHRS and CDR2 is YFSETQ. V shed 4 bases and J shed 0 bases, with 15 bases lying between them. CDR3 DNA: TGCGCCAGCAGCCCCTCCGGCGGGGCTAGCACAGATACGCAGTATTTT. It yields the protein CASSPSGGASTDTQYF.

This clonotype came up many times. The chain employs TRBV11-2 and TRBJ2-5; D uncertain. CDR1 is SGHAT, CDR2 FQNNGV, per germline. The germline V and J ends were trimmed by 6 bases and 5 bases, with 19 bases remaining between them. The CDR3 is 15 residues long. The CDR3 region is CASSVSSGPWETQYF. The CDR3 bases are TGTGCCAGCAGTGTGTCTTCGGGTCCGTGGGAGACCCAGTACTTC.

V gene TRBV7-2 combines with J gene TRBJ2-2; tentatively, D is TRBD2 (6 bases). Trimming took off 2 bases at V and 0 bases at J, with 10 bases between the two ends. The CDR3 spans 16 residues. In germline, CDR1 is SGHTA, CDR2 FQGNSA. CDR3: CASSLTSGPNTGELFF. CDR3 nucleotides: TGTGCCAGCAGCTTAACAAGCGGGCCGAACACCGGGGAGCTGTTTTTT.

V usage is TRBV5-1 and J usage is TRBJ1-2, with a tentative D call TRBD1 (5 bases). CDR3 length: 15 amino acids. Germline V gives CDR1 SGHRS, CDR2 YFSETQ. V was shortened by 3 bases and J by 6 bases, with 18 bases between the two germline ends. CDR3 residues: CASSWDVERGDGYTF. CDR3 nucleotide sequence: TGCGCCAGCAGCTGGGACGTTGAAAGGGGAGATGGCTACACCTTC.

The chain has TRBV12-3 or TRBV12-4 and TRBJ1-1; D is uncertain. The CDR3 covers 14 residues. With 10 bases removed from V and 2 bases from J, the gap between germline ends came to 17 bases. CDR3 loop: CATKIMTANTEAFF. In nucleotides, the CDR3 is TGTGCCACCAAAATTATGACCGCCAACACTGAAGCTTTCTTT.

There are a few counts of this clonotype. The V gene is TRBV24-1, the J gene TRBJ2-1, with D hard to call. The germline V gene encodes CDR1 KGHDR and CDR2 SFDVKD. V lost 6 bases, J lost 9 bases, and 17 bases lay in between. This CDR3 is built from 14 residues. The CDR3 nucleotides are TGTGCCACCAGTCGTGGGCTAGGGTTGACTGAGCAGTTCTTC. Its protein product is CATSRGLGLTEQFF.

The rearrangement uses TRBV5-4 and TRBJ2-2; D remains ambiguous. Germline V lookup: CDR1 SGHNT, CDR2 YYREEE (reference sequence). The CDR3 totals 13 residues. V dropped 1 base and J dropped 4 bases, with 5 bases sitting between them. This CDR3 reads CASSLIATGELFF. The CDR3 region has the DNA TGTGCCAGCAGCTTGATAGCCACCGGGGAGCTGTTTTTT.

In this sample, this clonotype turned up a few times. The chain has TRBV4-3 and TRBJ2-5, with 7 bases fitting TRBD2. CDR3 length: 16 amino acids. V dropped 0 bases and J dropped 3; count of bases not matched to a gene: 7. Per the germline V gene, CDR1 is LGHNA and CDR2 is YSLEER. The CDR3 DNA follows: TGCGCCAGCAGCCAAGATGATCGGCGGGGGAAAGAGACCCAGTACTTC. The encoded protein is CASSQDDRRGKETQYF.

This clonotype was picked up many times. The V call is TRBV7-3, the J call TRBJ1-1; D unclear. Germline V gene data show CDR1 as SGHTA and CDR2 as FQGTGA. The CDR3 is 14 residues long. V dropped 2 bases and J dropped 0 bases, with 7 bases sitting between them. DNA for the CDR3: TGTGCCAGCAGCTTATACAGCCTGAACACTGAAGCTTTCTTT. Translating it yields CASSLYSLNTEAFF.

At least ten counts were recorded for this clonotype. The genes are TRBV4-1 and TRBJ2-7; D is possibly TRBD2 (5 bases). The germline gives CDR1 MGHRA, CDR2 YSYEKL. V was pared by 4 bases and J by 5 bases, with 18 bases between. This CDR3 region has 15 residues. Written as DNA, the CDR3 is TGCGCCAGCAGCCGCCTGGCTAGCCGGTACGACGAGCAGTACTTC. This codes for CASSRLASRYDEQYF.

This chain links TRBV6-2 or TRBV6-3 with TRBJ2-5; TRBD2 agrees at 14 bases. From germline, CDR1 is MNHEY and CDR2 SVGEGT. Germline trimming cut 6 bases from V and 6 bases from J; bases unmatched to any gene: 15. This CDR3 has 18 residues. CDR3 DNA sequence: TGTGCCAGCAGACCCGGAGGACTAGCGGGGGGTTACGGGAAGACCCAGTACTTC. It translates to CASRPGGLAGGYGKTQYF.

The V call is TRBV6-6, the J call TRBJ1-2, with D unclear. This CDR3 contains 14 residues. Trimming stripped 0 bases from V and 3 bases from J, with 8 bases between. Per the germline V gene, CDR1 is MNHNY and CDR2 is SVGAGI (reference sequence). DNA of the CDR3: TGTGCCAGCAGTTACTCTTCCGAAGACTATGGCTACACCTTC. This gives the protein CASSYSSEDYGYTF.

This sequence joins TRBV12-3 or TRBV12-4 and TRBJ1-1, with D unresolved. Trimming removed 6 bases from V and 4 bases from J, with 18 bases in between. This CDR3 spans 15 amino acids. Written as DNA, the CDR3 is TGTGCCAGCAGAATAAGCTCGGGCGGCGGCACTGAAGCTTTCTTT. It yields the protein CASRISSGGGTEAFF.

The V call is TRBV28, the J call TRBJ1-1; no clear D gene. The CDR3 extends over 14 amino acids. The V end was cut by 3 bases, the J end by 1 base, with 9 bases between. The V gene's germline CDR1 is MDHEN and CDR2 SYDVKM. CDR3 nucleotides: TGTGCCAGCAGTTTTGCCGGTTCGAACACTGAAGCTTTCTTT. Protein: CASSFAGSNTEAFF.

This chain links TRBV9 with TRBJ2-1; 11 bases are a match to TRBD2. This CDR3 contains 18 residues. With 2 bases clipped from V and 4 bases from J, the junction kept 11 bases outside the gene matches. The germline CDR1 and CDR2 sequences are SGDLS and YYNGEE. CDR3 DNA sequence: TGTGCCAGCAGCGTTACGCTAACCGGGACTAGCGGATACAATGAGCAGTTCTTC. Translated: CASSVTLTGTSGYNEQFF.

This clonotype was seen only a few times. For the CDR3, the DNA is TGTGCCAGCAGTTATTTTTCGAGGACAGGGGACACCGGGGAGCTGTTTTTT. It yields the protein CASSYFSRTGDTGELFF. The chain joins TRBV6-2 or TRBV6-3 to TRBJ2-2, with 9 bases that match TRBD1. Germline values: CDR1 MNHEY, CDR2 SVGEGT. The J segment lost 3 bases and the V segment lost 3 bases, leaving 8 bases of the junction unmatched. CDR3 length: 17 amino acids.